This T cell receptor beta chain was obtained from a study of graft-versus-host responses after intestinal transplantation. Study-level background: Each transplant was multivisceral, liver-intestinal, or isolated intestinal. Study-wide findings and caveats: Marrow from the recipient contained GvH clones, some of which had appeared first in ileum or blood.

Note on this clone: Its antigen remains unidentified.

In germline, CDR1 is MDHEN, CDR2 SYDVKM. The CDR3 totals 14 residues. V shed 8 bases and J 5 bases; nucleotides not matched to a gene: 9. Clones were sequenced by immunoSEQ multiplex PCR, and TCRdb holds only the in-frame ones, with some missing. The sample holds about 18,000 clones, 75% to 95% seen once. The receptor was isolated from a human patient who received an intestinal transplant, so some T cells may come from the graft donor. The specimen was PBMCs, collected more than 350 days after transplant. The chain employs TRBV28 and TRBJ1-2, with 9 bases that match TRBD1. The CDR3 DNA reads TGTGCCAGCTCTACAGGGGGCGTTCGATATGGCTACACCTTC. It yields the protein CASSTGGVRYGYTF.